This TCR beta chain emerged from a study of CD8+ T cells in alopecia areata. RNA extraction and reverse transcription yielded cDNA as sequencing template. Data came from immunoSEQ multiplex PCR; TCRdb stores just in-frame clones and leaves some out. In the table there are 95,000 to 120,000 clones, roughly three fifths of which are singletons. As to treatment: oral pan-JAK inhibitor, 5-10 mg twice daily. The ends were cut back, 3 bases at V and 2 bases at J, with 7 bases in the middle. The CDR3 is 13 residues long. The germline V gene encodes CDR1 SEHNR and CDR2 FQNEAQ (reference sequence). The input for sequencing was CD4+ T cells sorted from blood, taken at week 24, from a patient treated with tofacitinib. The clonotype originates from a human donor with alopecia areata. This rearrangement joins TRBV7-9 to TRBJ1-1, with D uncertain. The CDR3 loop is CASSFVGNTEAFF. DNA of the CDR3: TGTGCCAGCAGCTTTGTGGGTAACACTGAAGCTTTCTTT.